This T cell receptor (beta chain) derives from a study of early T cells in non-severe SARS-CoV-2 infection. TCRdb re-called the 5' RACE reads with MiXCR, one entry per CDR3 protein. The table includes tens of thousands of distinct CDR3 sequences, 10% detected once. The clonotype comes from an adult who was a healthcare worker with PCR-confirmed SARS-CoV-2 infection or an uninfected control (not recorded which). The sample consisted of whole blood.

The CDR3 protein is CASSMGIGEQFF. The CDR3 DNA reads TGTGCCAGCAGCATGGGGATAGGTGAGCAGTTCTTC. This rearrangement joins TRBV3-1 to TRBJ2-1; no firm D call. Deletions cut 5 bases from V and 9 bases from J, with 11 bases between. Germline loops: CDR1 LGHDT, CDR2 YNNKEL (reference sequence). This CDR3 has 12 residues.